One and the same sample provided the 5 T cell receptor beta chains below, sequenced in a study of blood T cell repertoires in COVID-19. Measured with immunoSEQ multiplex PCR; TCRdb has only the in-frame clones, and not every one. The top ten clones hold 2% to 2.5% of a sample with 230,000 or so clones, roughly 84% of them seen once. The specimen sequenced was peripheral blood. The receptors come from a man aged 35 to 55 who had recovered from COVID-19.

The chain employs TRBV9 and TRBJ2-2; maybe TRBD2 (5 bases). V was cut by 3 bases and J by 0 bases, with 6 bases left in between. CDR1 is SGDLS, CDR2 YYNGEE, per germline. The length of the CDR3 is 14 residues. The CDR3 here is CASSGRPNTGELFF. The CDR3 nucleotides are TGTGCCAGCAGCGGGAGGCCGAACACCGGGGAGCTGTTTTTT.

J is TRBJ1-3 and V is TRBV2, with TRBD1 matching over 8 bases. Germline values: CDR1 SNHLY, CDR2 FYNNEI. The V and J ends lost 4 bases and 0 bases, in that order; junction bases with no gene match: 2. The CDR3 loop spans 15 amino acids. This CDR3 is CASSGTGPSGNTIYF. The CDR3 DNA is TGTGCCAGCAGTGGGACAGGGCCCTCTGGAAACACCATATATTTT.

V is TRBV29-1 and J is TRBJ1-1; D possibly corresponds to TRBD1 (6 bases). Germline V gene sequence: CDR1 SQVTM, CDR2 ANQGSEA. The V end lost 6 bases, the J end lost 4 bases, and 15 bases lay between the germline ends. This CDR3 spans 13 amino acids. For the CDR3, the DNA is TGCAGCGTCTACGAGGGGGGGGGCACTGAAGCTTTCTTT. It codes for CSVYEGGGTEAFF.

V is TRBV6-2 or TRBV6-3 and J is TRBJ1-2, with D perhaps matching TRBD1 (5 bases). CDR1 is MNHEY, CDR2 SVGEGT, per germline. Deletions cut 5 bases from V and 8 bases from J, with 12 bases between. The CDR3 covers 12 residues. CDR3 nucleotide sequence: TGTGCCAGCAGTGTGACAGCTTTCGGCTACACCTTC. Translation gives CASSVTAFGYTF.

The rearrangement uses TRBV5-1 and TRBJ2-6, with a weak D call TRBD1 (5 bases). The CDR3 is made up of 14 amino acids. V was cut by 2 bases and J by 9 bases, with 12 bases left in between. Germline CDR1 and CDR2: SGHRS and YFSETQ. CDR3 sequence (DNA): TGCGCCAGCAGCTTTATCCAGGGCGGCAACGTCCTGACTTTC. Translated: CASSFIQGGNVLTF.